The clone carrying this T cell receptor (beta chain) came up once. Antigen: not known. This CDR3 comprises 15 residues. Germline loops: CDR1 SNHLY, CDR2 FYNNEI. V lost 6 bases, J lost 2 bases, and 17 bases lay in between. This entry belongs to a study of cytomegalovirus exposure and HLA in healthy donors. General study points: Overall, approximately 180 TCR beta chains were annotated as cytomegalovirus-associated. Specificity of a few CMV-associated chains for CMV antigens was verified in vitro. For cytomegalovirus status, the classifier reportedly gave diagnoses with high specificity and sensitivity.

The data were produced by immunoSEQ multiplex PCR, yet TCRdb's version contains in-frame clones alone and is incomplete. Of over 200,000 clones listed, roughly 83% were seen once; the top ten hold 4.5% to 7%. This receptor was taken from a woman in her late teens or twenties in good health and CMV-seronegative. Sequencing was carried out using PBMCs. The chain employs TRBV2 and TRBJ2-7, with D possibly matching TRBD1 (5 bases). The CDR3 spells CASSPARVGPYEQYF. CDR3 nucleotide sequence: TGTGCCAGCAGCCCCGCCCGTGTGGGGCCCTACGAGCAGTACTTC.